Listed below are T cell receptor beta chains from one sample, sequenced in a study of STAT5B mutations in CD4+ large granular lymphocyte leukemia. Assay used: immunoSEQ multiplex PCR; TCRdb lists only in-frame clones, some missing. The data contain 20,000 to 25,000 clones, 74% of them singletons. Sample: CD4+ T cells from blood buffy coats. Every receptor here comes from a human donor in good health. Each CDR3 is given with its conserved first and last residue. A D gene is named only where the DNA matches it firmly. Only some rows state a clone size, as once, few, many or a class for expanded clones.

TRBD2 | TRBJ2-1 | NA | TRBV29-1 | CSDRTSGDYTQFF | TGCAGCGACCGGACTAGCGGGGACTACACCCAGTTCTTC
TRBD2 | TRBJ2-2 | NA | TRBV9 | CASSRSGSWDGELFF | TGTGCCAGCAGCCGTAGCGGGAGTTGGGACGGGGAGCTGTTTTTT
TRBD1 | TRBJ1-5 | NA | TRBV6-1 | CASSERRQGNQPQHF | TGTGCCAGCAGTGAAAGAAGACAGGGGAATCAGCCCCAGCATTTT
NA | TRBJ1-1 | few | TRBV6-1 | CASSEWGNQRAEAFF | TGTGCCAGCAGTGAATGGGGGAACCAGAGAGCTGAAGCTTTCTTT
NA | TRBJ1-5 | NA | TRBV28 | CASSTIQGNQPQHF | TGTGCCAGCTCCACTATACAGGGCAATCAGCCCCAGCATTTT
NA | TRBJ1-5 | NA | TRBV21-1 | CASTRLPVHSNQPQHF | TGTGCCAGCACGCGGCTTCCAGTCCATAGCAATCAGCCCCAGCATTTT
NA | TRBJ2-5 | NA | TRBV5-4 | CASSLARSRGETQYF | TGTGCCAGCAGCTTGGCACGCTCTCGGGGGGAGACCCAGTACTTC
NA | TRBJ2-2 | NA | TRBV18 | CASSPNGAGELFF | TGTGCCAGCTCACCCAACGGGGCCGGGGAGCTGTTTTTT
TRBD2 | TRBJ2-3 | NA | TRBV10-3 | CAISETLAGVSTDTQYF | TGTGCCATCAGTGAGACGCTAGCGGGAGTCTCCACAGATACGCAGTATTTT
NA | TRBJ2-1 | once | TRBV11-1 | CASSLTSWAEQFF | TGTGCCAGCAGCTTAACGTCATGGGCGGAGCAGTTCTTC
TRBD2 | TRBJ2-3 | NA | TRBV4-1 | CASSQAAGARTDTQYF | TGTGCCAGCAGCCAAGCAGCGGGAGCCCGCACAGATACGCAGTATTTT
NA | TRBJ2-3 | NA | TRBV7-3 | CASSSHPRDTQYF | TGTGCCAGCAGCTCTCATCCCAGGGATACGCAGTATTTT
NA | TRBJ1-1 | few | TRBV4-2 | CASSQGEGTPNTEAFF | TGTGCCAGCAGCCAAGGAGAGGGGACACCGAACACTGAAGCTTTCTTT
NA | TRBJ2-2 | NA | TRBV7-9 | CASSGRTNTGELFF | TGTGCCAGCTCAGGACGGACGAACACCGGGGAGCTGTTTTTT
NA | TRBJ2-2 | NA | TRBV11-2 | CASSLLALLSGELFF | TGTGCCAGCAGCTTACTAGCCCTACTGTCCGGGGAGCTGTTTTTT
TRBD1 | TRBJ2-5 | NA | TRBV18 | CASSPRQGAGETQYF | TGTGCCAGCTCACCACGACAGGGGGCAGGAGAGACCCAGTACTTC
NA | TRBJ1-1 | NA | TRBV6-6 | CASSYGGRGTGTEAFF | TGTGCCAGCAGTTACGGAGGGAGGGGGACGGGGACTGAAGCTTTCTTT
NA | TRBJ2-7 | NA | TRBV7-3 | CASSPVAVPYYEQYF | TGTGCCAGCAGCCCTGTGGCAGTTCCATACTACGAGCAGTACTTC
NA | TRBJ1-3 | NA | TRBV9 | CASSVAGQGNTIYF | TGTGCCAGCAGCGTAGCGGGACAAGGAAACACCATATATTTT
TRBD1 | TRBJ1-4 | few | TRBV9 | CASSVGVPGQINEKLFF | TGTGCCAGCAGCGTAGGGGTCCCGGGACAGATTAATGAAAAACTGTTTTTT
NA | TRBJ1-3 | NA | TRBV5-6 | CASSVADSGNTIYF | TGTGCCAGCAGCGTGGCCGACTCTGGAAACACCATATATTTT
NA | TRBJ1-1 | NA | TRBV30 | CAWSSLGEAFF | TGTGCCTGGAGTTCGCTCGGTGAAGCTTTCTTT
NA | TRBJ2-1 | NA | TRBV6-6 | CASSYSTGGSYNEQFF | TGTGCCAGCAGTTACTCGACCGGGGGCTCCTACAATGAGCAGTTCTTC
NA | TRBJ2-7 | NA | TRBV28 | CASTPRQGQNEQYF | TGTGCCAGCACCCCGAGGCAGGGTCAAAACGAGCAGTACTTC
TRBD2 | TRBJ2-1 | NA | TRBV7-3 | CASSFASGYNEQFF | TGTGCCAGCAGCTTTGCTAGCGGATACAATGAGCAGTTCTTC
NA | TRBJ1-3 | NA | TRBV10-1 | CASSEKVGDTIYF | TGCGCCAGCAGTGAGAAGGTCGGGGACACCATATATTTT
NA | TRBJ2-7 | NA | TRBV7-2 | CASSPDPPYEQYF | TGTGCCAGCAGCCCTGACCCCCCCTACGAGCAGTACTTC
TRBD1 | TRBJ1-1 | few | TRBV28 | CASSFPDREAFF | TGTGCCAGCAGTTTCCCGGACAGGGAAGCTTTCTTT
NA | TRBJ1-3 | NA | TRBV9 | CASSFSPSSGNTIYF | TGTGCCAGCAGCTTCAGCCCGAGCTCTGGAAACACCATATATTTT
NA | TRBJ1-5 | NA | TRBV5-1 | CASTFSPDSQPQHF | TGCGCCAGCACATTTTCCCCCGACTCCCAGCCCCAGCATTTT